The clone carrying this T cell receptor (beta chain) was observed a handful of times. The antigen is unknown. The data belong to a study of blood T cells in healthy people across ages. Study-wide findings and caveats: Across samples, TCR beta diversity tracked strongly with naive T cell percentage. When one million T cells were used, diversity estimates were thought to be underestimates.

CDR1 SGHTA and CDR2 FQGNSA come from the germline V gene. V lost 3 bases and J 7 bases, leaving 10 bases between the germline ends. This CDR3 is 13 amino acids long. The use of a sample-barcoded 5' primer and a J-beta primer mix characterized a second PCR of 7 to 11 cycles. A 12-random-nucleotide template-switch adaptor tagged each cDNA molecule. TCRdb re-analysed the 5' RACE reads in MiXCR, keeping a single row per CDR3 protein. The table lists about 1.8 million distinct CDR3 sequences, roughly 49% of them singletons, with around 2.1% in the top ten. The rearrangement links TRBV7-2 to TRBJ2-4, with D maybe TRBD1 (6 bases). This TCR derives from a woman aged 40-49 years in good health. Sequenced material: blood. The CDR3 nucleotides are TGTGCCAGCAGCTTCCTACAGGGTAACATTCAGTACTTC. This sequence encodes CASSFLQGNIQYF.